This T cell receptor (beta chain) was documented in a study of cytomegalovirus exposure and HLA in healthy donors (TCRdb year 2017). Some background on the complete study: In an earlier analysis of roughly 500 of the donors, 276 Gb of sequence data and 117 million unique TCR beta sequences from roughly 180 million T cells were reported. Every repertoire in the discovery cohort had been generated on one and the same sequencing platform. Using immunosequencing, the study profiled T cell repertoires from around 670 subjects and related those repertoires to cytomegalovirus serostatus. The study aimed to test whether cataloging public T cell receptors could reveal signatures of past pathogen exposure. Donor age, sex, ethnicity and CMV serostatus were compiled alongside the repertoire data. Among about 400 genotyped donors of the cohort, an average of around 220,000 unique TCR beta nucleotide sequences was sequenced per donor, of which 15% to 20% were non-productive. Typing coverage differed by locus: A, B, C, DRB1 and DQB1 were typed in about 620-630 donors, DQA1 in approximately 520, DPA1 in 600 to 610, and DPB1 in just under 490. The later analysis used no new phenotypic data to find candidate immune exposures, relying instead on TCR beta sequences and their occurrence across donors. Five DR-DQ haplotypes were treated as single units for association and clustering because of strong linkage in the cohort. Class I and class II HLA loci were covered by the typing at four-digit resolution. Around 330 gigabases of sequencing data and 70 million to 95 million unique TCR sequences made up an early release that covered 500 to 650 HLA-typed donors. To study patterns of TCR occurrence, a later analysis re-analyzed previously published TCR beta repertoires from 600 to 750 donors and added high-resolution HLA genotyping. To predict cytomegalovirus infection status, the study brought together high-throughput TCR immunosequencing, statistical association of individual TCRs with disease status, and machine learning. Besides the first cohort of around 700 subjects, a separate validation cohort made up of 120 or so different subjects was used. A later genetic analysis took genome-wide SNP genotypes for 398 of the 666 donors and used that subset as a discovery cohort. The genetic ancestry cluster associated with self-reported Caucasian donors included about four fifths of the approximately 430 genotyped donors. In an earlier analysis of 500 to 650 of the donors, high-throughput TCR beta sequencing was used to judge whether each TCR beta V gene segment behaved as functional or pseudogenic. Paper-wide results and their limitations: V-gene and J-gene trimming of TCR beta chains was associated with a missense DCLRE1C variant in a later genetic analysis, and the association was replicated in an independent cohort. According to a later analysis, TCR association rates differed among HLA loci, with DRB1 alleles showing the most associated TCRs and HLA-C alleles showing the fewest. A later genetic analysis reported fewer N-insertions in productive TCRs among donors in an Asian-associated ancestry cluster than the roughly 670-donor mean. A cluster of highly shared sequence variants was judged likely to represent a technical artifact of the sequencing pipeline. Several of the top co-occurrence clusters appeared to be linked to parvovirus B19, influenza, CMV and Epstein-Barr virus, according to a later analysis. Only TCR beta chains were sequenced in this cohort, and the absence of alpha or paired-chain data limited detectable features. In a later analysis, most CMV-associated TCR beta chains were found to appear HLA-restricted, with HLA associations seemingly driven largely by CMV exposure. In both the original and validation cohorts, the classifier was reported to diagnose cytomegalovirus status with high specificity and sensitivity. Because HLA typing was unavailable for some donors at each locus, only the typed subset was used in association tests. Roughly uniform sequencing depth across donors was assumed in presence/absence analyses, although this assumption may not hold. The study gave a list of about 170 TCR beta chains associated with cytomegalovirus. A further reported finding was that TCR beta sequences accurately predicted the HLA-A and HLA-B alleles for most subjects in the first cohort. Linkage disequilibrium might explain the correlated functional status among segregating V segments, but an unknown experimental factor could not be excluded. Roughly 17 rarely observed V segments, including chromosome 9 orphons, were excluded from the earlier analysis of a few hundred of the donors because counts were too low. Because the 87-base-pair reads could not distinguish some IMGT-functional V segments, including TRBV6-2 and TRBV6-3, those segments were excluded. In a later analysis, HLA-associated TCR beta chains were found to be more clonally expanded and to have lower generation probabilities than equally common non-associated chains. For the cohort, immune exposure information was limited to CMV serostatus. Most TCR sequences were seen in very few donors, while some public TCRs were found in many individuals. A later analysis associated 15,000 to 20,000 TCR beta sequences with specific HLA alleles at a false discovery rate of 0.05. It was suggested by the authors that the approach could potentially be generalized to other disease states and immunological phenotypes. Three of the identified cytomegalovirus-associated TCR beta chains were confirmed in vitro to be specific for cytomegalovirus antigens. When HLA alleles, especially DR and DQ, strongly co-occurred, attributing TCR associations to individual alleles was difficult. Broadly in line with IMGT annotations, most TCR beta V segments showed up in productive rearrangements about 87% or about 30% of the time in an earlier analysis of approximately 600 of the donors.

The library came from the immunoSEQ multiplex PCR assay. For the multiplex PCR, a mixture combining 60 forward primers for TCR Vbeta segments and 13 reverse primers for TCR Jbeta segments was used. Amplification of the CDR3 region of rearranged TCR beta genes was performed with a multiplex PCR assay on genomic DNA. Amplified TCR beta libraries were sequenced as 87-base-pair reads on the Illumina HiSeq System. The authors processed their data as follows. A later analysis tallied approximately 87 million unique TCR beta chains across the 660 or so repertoires, and 10 million to 11 million of those chains were shared by two or more donors. A nearest-neighbor algorithm error-corrected the raw reads and collapsed the reads into unique sequences, merging closely related sequences to remove PCR and sequencing errors. V, D and J gene segments were assigned by aligning CDR3 sequences to IMGT reference sequences. For a sequence to be retained, a match of at least six nucleotides was required to both a V gene segment and a J gene segment. Rearrangements were classified as productive when the CDR3 lacked stop codons and remained in frame with V and J, and all other rearrangements were classified as non-productive. Following IMGT convention, CDR3 was defined as the stretch from the second conserved V-encoded cysteine to the conserved J-encoded phenylalanine. The earlier analysis of about 610 of the donors excluded any sequence lacking an unambiguous match to a single V gene segment. In an earlier analysis of some 590 of the donors, a V segment was called functional when productive rearrangements were above 56.7%, and segregating when the standard deviation between donors exceeded 5%. A statistical classification framework was developed to diagnose cytomegalovirus status using the catalog of TCR beta chain sequences. In a later analysis, TCR nucleotide sequences were compared against IMGT/GENE-DB human TR gene sequences so that V and J genes could be assigned. Using the TCRdist pipeline, a later analysis assigned CDR3 sequences along with most-parsimonious VDJ recombination scenarios. In a later analysis, each TCR beta chain was defined by its CDR3 amino acid sequence together with its V-gene family, and reads without a unique V-gene family were excluded. A later analysis removed 592 highly shared, low-generation-probability nucleotide sequences to deal with suspected cross-contamination and a sequencing artifact. A later analysis calculated a clonal expansion index for each public chain from normalized within-repertoire ranks of inferred template counts. A later analysis computed generation probabilities with a VDJ recombination model fitted to out-of-frame rearrangements, and checked the results against IGoR. In a later analysis, hypergeometric tests were used to score TCR-TCR, TCR-HLA and TCR-CMV co-occurrence, with a repertoire-size bias correction applied to TCR pairs. In a later analysis, false discovery rates were estimated by permuting HLA or CMV assignments 20 times. In a later analysis, co-occurring TCRs were grouped using DBSCAN, with TCRdist sequence similarity added in when clustering inside HLA-allele-positive subsets. Repertoires with fewer than 30,000 or more than 120,000 public chains, plus five repertoires with anomalous nucleotide sharing, were excluded from co-occurrence clustering. Sourced from immuneACCESS, this table was stored by TCRdb with only in-frame sequences that have V and J called. A share of the clones is absent; for the studies checked, an unresolved V gene accounts for under half, and the remainder has no known explanation. V and J calls and clone size follow that table, whereas D and trimming were derived from the DNA. Across this sample there are about 130,000 clones, with 70% to 85% seen only once. Under 2% of the sample lies in the top ten.

CDR1 and CDR2 were assigned from the germline V gene as SNHLY and FYNNEI. The CDR3 spans 12 residues, from the cysteine through the phenylalanine. Kept here is only the CDR3 DNA, which spans 36 bases and is read in frame from base 1. V and J lose 8 bases and 8 bases, and a span of 13 bases separates them. The cohort was made up of 500 to 800 healthy bone marrow donors. All cohort members were sampled while nominally healthy, although unrecorded immune exposures were likely present. The donor was CMV seronegative and was included in the group of about 400 seronegative cohort members. Every donor gave a peripheral blood sample, and the peripheral blood mononuclear cells from that sample were used for TCR beta sequencing. The Qiagen DNeasy Blood Extraction Kit was used to extract genomic DNA from the blood cell samples. Comment on this clone: The antigen it recognizes is unknown. Base qualities are not at hand, and no much larger clone is one base apart.

Sample: PBMCs. This sequence originates from a boy aged 5-17 years in good health and CMV-seronegative. The sequence is built from TRBV2 and TRBJ2-1; no D segment can be confidently identified. CDR3 protein: CASWSNSDEQFF. The bases are TGTGCCAGCTGGTCAAATTCGGATGAGCAGTTCTTC.